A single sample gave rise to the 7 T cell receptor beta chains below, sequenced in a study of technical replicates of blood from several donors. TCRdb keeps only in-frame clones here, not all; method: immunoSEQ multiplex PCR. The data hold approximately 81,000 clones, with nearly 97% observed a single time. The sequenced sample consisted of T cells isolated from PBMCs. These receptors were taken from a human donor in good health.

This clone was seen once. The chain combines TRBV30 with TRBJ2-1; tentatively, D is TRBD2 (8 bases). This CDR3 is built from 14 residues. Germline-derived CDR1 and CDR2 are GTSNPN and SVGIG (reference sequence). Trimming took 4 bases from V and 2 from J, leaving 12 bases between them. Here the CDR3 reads CAWTGGGAYNEQFF. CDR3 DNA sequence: TGTGCCTGGACGGGAGGGGGCGCCTACAATGAGCAGTTCTTC.

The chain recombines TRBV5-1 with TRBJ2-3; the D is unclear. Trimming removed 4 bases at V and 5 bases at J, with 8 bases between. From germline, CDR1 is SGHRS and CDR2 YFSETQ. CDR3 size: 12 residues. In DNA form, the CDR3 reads TGCGCCAGCAGCCCCCTAGGAGATACGCAGTATTTT. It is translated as CASSPLGDTQYF.

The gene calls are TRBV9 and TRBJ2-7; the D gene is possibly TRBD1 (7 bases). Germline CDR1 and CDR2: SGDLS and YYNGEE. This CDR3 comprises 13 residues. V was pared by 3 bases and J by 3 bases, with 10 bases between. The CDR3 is CASSGRDSYEQYF. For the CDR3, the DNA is TGTGCCAGCAGCGGGCGGGACAGCTACGAGCAGTACTTC. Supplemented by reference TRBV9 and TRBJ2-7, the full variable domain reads DSGVTQTPKHLITATGQRVTLRCSPRSGDLSVYWYQQSLDQGLQFLIQYYNGEERAKGNILERFSAQQFPDLHSELNLSSLELGDSALYFCASSGRDSYEQYFGPGTRLTVT.

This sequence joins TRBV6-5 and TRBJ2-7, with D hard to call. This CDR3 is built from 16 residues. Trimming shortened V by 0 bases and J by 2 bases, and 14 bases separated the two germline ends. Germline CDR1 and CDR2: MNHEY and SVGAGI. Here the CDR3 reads CASSYSGRSPTYEQYF. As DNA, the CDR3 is TGTGCCAGCAGTTACTCGGGCAGAAGCCCAACCTACGAGCAGTACTTC.

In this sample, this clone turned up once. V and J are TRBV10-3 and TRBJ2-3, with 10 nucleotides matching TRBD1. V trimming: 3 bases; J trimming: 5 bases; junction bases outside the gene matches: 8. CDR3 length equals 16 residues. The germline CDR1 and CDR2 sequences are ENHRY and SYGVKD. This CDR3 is CAISDTTGGLQDTQYF. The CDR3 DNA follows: TGTGCCATCAGTGATACGACAGGGGGCTTGCAAGATACGCAGTATTTT.

Here the CDR3 reads CASSPGTDEQFF. The CDR3 nucleotides read TGTGCCAGCAGCCCCGGGACAGATGAGCAGTTCTTC. The rearrangement uses TRBV14 and TRBJ2-1; 7 bases are shared with TRBD1. Germline V gene lookup returns CDR1 SGHDN and CDR2 FVKESK. This CDR3 spans 12 amino acids. The ends lost 4 bases at V and 8 bases at J; junction bases unmatched: 2.

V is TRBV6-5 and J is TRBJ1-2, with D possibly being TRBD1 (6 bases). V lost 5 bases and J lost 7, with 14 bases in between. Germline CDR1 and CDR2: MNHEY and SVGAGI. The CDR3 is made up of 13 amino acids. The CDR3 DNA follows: TGTGCCAGCAGTCTAACAGGGTTAGGTGGCTACACCTTC. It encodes CASSLTGLGGYTF.